Below, one T cell receptor (beta chain) is given with its context. A much larger clone lies one base from this, so it may be a read error. The sample originates from a study of blood T cell repertoires in COVID-19. Trimming shortened V by 4 bases and J by 1 base, and 10 bases separated the two germline ends. Germline values: CDR1 MNHEY, CDR2 SVGAGI. This CDR3 is built from 14 residues. The authors' processing: Quantification of nucleated cells was approximated via reference gene primer amplification. Sequenced by immunoSEQ multiplex PCR; TCRdb stores in-frame clones only, minus some. The V and J calls and the clone size are those of that table, but D and trimming were determined from the DNA. This table has 470,000 or so clones, roughly 90% appearing once.

The specimen sequenced was peripheral blood. The rearrangement uses TRBV6-5 and TRBJ2-5, with D possibly TRBD1 on 6 matching bases. This TCR was sampled from a woman aged 25 to 39 with acute or convalescent COVID-19. CDR3: CASSSGQPQETQYF. The DNA of the CDR3 is TGTGCCAGCAGTTCTGGACAGCCCCAAGAGACCCAGTACTTC.